This is a list of T cell receptor beta chains from one sample in a study of T cells in Graves' hyperthyroidism and ophthalmopathy. TCRdb re-called the multiplex PCR reads through MiXCR, storing one row per CDR3 protein. The sample lists 250,000 to 300,000 distinct CDR3 sequences, approximately 12% occurring once. The specimen sequenced was blood. The receptors shown here come from a young woman with Graves' hyperthyroidism that later progressed to Graves' ophthalmopathy. Both conserved end residues are part of each CDR3. Each record gives: J gene, V gene, D gene, clone size, CDR3 protein, CDR3 DNA. D genes are given only for firm matches. A row's size may be missing; if present it is once, few, many or a size class.

>TRBJ1-2|TRBV20-1|NA|many
CSAPGPYGYTF
TGCAGTGCCCCCGGACCCTATGGCTACACCTTC
>TRBJ2-5|TRBV3-1|NA|many
CASSRNTLRLDRQETQYF
TGTGCCAGCAGCCGAAATACACTCAGATTGGACCGCCAAGAGACCCAGTACTTC
>TRBJ2-1|TRBV7-9|TRBD2|many
CASSPGERGYNEQFF
TGTGCCAGCAGCCCCGGGGAGCGGGGCTACAATGAGCAGTTCTTC
>TRBJ2-1|TRBV7-6|NA|once
CASSQTGNKQFF
TGTGCCAGCAGCCAAACGGGGAATAAGCAGTTCTTC
>TRBJ1-4|TRBV28|NA|many
CASSLAEQGTEGLFF
TGTGCCAGCAGTTTGGCAGAGCAGGGTACAGAGGGACTGTTTTTT
>TRBJ1-5|TRBV24-1|NA|few
CATSDLVRGSAQPQHF
TGTGCCACCAGTGATTTGGTTCGGGGGTCCGCACAGCCCCAGCATTTT
>TRBJ2-2|TRBV7-7|NA|NA
CASSLYVSPTGTGELFF
TGTGCTAGCAGCTTATATGTTTCTCCCACGGGGACCGGGGAGCTGTTTTTT
>TRBJ2-2|TRBV5-1|NA|many
CASSLKTDNTGELFF
TGCGCCAGCAGCTTGAAGACAGATAACACCGGGGAGCTGTTTTTT
>TRBJ1-6|TRBV4-3|NA|NA
CASSQDLGSPLHF
TGCGCCAGCAGCCAAGATCTGGGGTCACCCCTCCACTTT
>TRBJ2-5|TRBV12-3/TRBV12-4|NA|many
CASREDEKETQYF
TGTGCCAGCAGGGAGGACGAAAAGGAGACCCAGTACTTC
>TRBJ2-1|TRBV6-2/TRBV6-3|NA|NA
CASSRDGEQFF
TGTGCCAGCAGCCGGGACGGCGAGCAGTTCTTC
>TRBJ2-3|TRBV12-3/TRBV12-4|TRBD2|many
CASNPGGRAPDTQYF
TGTGCCAGCAACCCGGGCGGGAGGGCCCCAGATACGCAGTATTTT
>TRBJ2-1|TRBV15|NA|NA
CATSRRDSAKNEQFF
TGTGCCACCAGCAGGAGGGATTCTGCCAAAAATGAGCAGTTCTTC
>TRBJ2-1|TRBV30|TRBD2|many
CAWSSGRAFYEQFF
TGTGCCTGGAGTAGCGGGAGGGCGTTTTATGAGCAGTTCTTC
>TRBJ2-7|TRBV28|TRBD2|many
CASSSGTSSLMVYEQYF
TGTGCCAGCAGTTCTGGGACTAGCTCCCTCATGGTGTACGAGCAGTACTTC
>TRBJ2-5|TRBV7-9|NA|few
CASSFVTSLETQYF
TGTGCCAGCAGCTTTGTGACTAGTTTGGAGACCCAGTACTTC
>TRBJ2-7|TRBV10-3|TRBD2|many
CAISKTSGTLEQYF
TGTGCCATCAGTAAAACTAGCGGCACCCTCGAGCAGTACTTC
>TRBJ1-1|TRBV28|NA|many
CASSSPGDLTEAFF
TGTGCCAGCAGTTCGCCGGGCGACCTCACTGAAGCTTTCTTT
>TRBJ2-2|TRBV4-2|NA|NA
CASSQEVLGGNTGELFF
TGTGCCAGCAGCCAAGAGGTTCTGGGCGGAAACACCGGGGAGCTGTTTTTT
>TRBJ2-3|TRBV12-3/TRBV12-4|NA|many
CASSLIGTGTDTQYF
TGTGCCAGCAGTTTAATCGGTACCGGCACAGATACGCAGTATTTT
>TRBJ2-7|TRBV7-9|NA|many
CASTSEAYSYEQYF
TGTGCCAGCACCTCGGAAGCGTACTCCTACGAGCAGTACTTC
>TRBJ2-1|TRBV20-1|TRBD2|many
CSARVLSSGGYNEQFF
TGCAGTGCTAGGGTCCTGAGTAGCGGGGGCTACAATGAGCAGTTCTTC
>TRBJ2-1|TRBV20-1|NA|many
CSASGLDGVEQFF
TGCAGTGCTAGCGGGCTAGACGGCGTTGAGCAGTTCTTC
>TRBJ2-3|TRBV7-2|TRBD2|many
CASSLGLMAGGPVSADTQYF
TGTGCCAGCAGCTTAGGGTTAATGGCGGGAGGGCCCGTGTCGGCAGATACGCAGTATTTT
>TRBJ2-5|TRBV27|NA|many
CASSLLSELETQYF
TGTGCCAGCAGTTTATTGTCAGAGTTAGAGACCCAGTACTTC
>TRBJ2-7|TRBV20-1|NA|many
CSAISDGSYEQYF
TGCAGTGCCATTTCCGACGGGAGTTACGAGCAGTACTTC
>TRBJ2-6|TRBV3-1|NA|many
CASSRSSSGANVLTF
TGTGCCAGCAGCCGAAGCTCCTCTGGGGCCAACGTCCTGACTTTC
>TRBJ2-5|TRBV7-2|TRBD2|many
CASSLAGGPVETQYF
TGTGCCAGCAGCCTAGCGGGAGGGCCCGTGGAGACCCAGTACTTC
>TRBJ1-1|TRBV7-6|NA|many
CASSPGTALKAFF
TGTGCCAGCAGCCCGGGGACGGCCTTAAAAGCTTTCTTT
>TRBJ2-7|TRBV5-1|TRBD2|once
CASSVLAEGRYEQYF
TGCGCCAGCAGTGTCCTAGCGGAGGGGCGCTACGAGCAGTACTTC
>TRBJ2-7|TRBV6-2/TRBV6-3|NA|many
CASRGLLTWEQYF
TGTGCCAGCAGGGGACTCCTGACGTGGGAGCAGTACTTC
>TRBJ1-1|TRBV7-2|NA|many
CASSKVGNTEAFF
TGTGCCAGCAGTAAGGTGGGGAACACTGAAGCTTTCTTT
>TRBJ2-7|TRBV27|NA|many
CASSPRPGRNPYEQYF
TGTGCCAGCAGTCCACGTCCGGGGCGCAACCCCTACGAGCAGTACTTC
>TRBJ1-1|TRBV27|NA|many
CASSLLRNTEAFF
TGTGCCAGCAGTTTATTAAGGAACACTGAAGCTTTCTTT
>TRBJ2-7|TRBV6-6|NA|many
CASSYSPRRSNEQYF
TGTGCCAGCAGTTACTCTCCTAGACGTTCAAACGAGCAGTACTTC
>TRBJ2-5|TRBV18|NA|many
CASTAGSGETQYF
TGTGCCAGTACCGCAGGGTCGGGAGAGACCCAGTACTTC
>TRBJ2-5|TRBV28|NA|many
CASSYPSETQYF
TGTGCCAGCAGCTACCCAAGCGAGACCCAGTACTTC
>TRBJ2-1|TRBV10-3|TRBD2|NA
CAISESSGIERFF
TGTGCCATCAGTGAGAGTAGCGGGATTGAGCGGTTCTTC
>TRBJ2-7|TRBV6-1|TRBD2|many
CASRRGLAGGFYEQYF
TGTGCCAGCAGGCGCGGACTAGCGGGAGGGTTCTACGAGCAGTACTTC
>TRBJ2-4|TRBV4-3|NA|few
CASSQDLEVGIQYF
TGCGCCAGCAGCCAAGATCTGGAAGTCGGCATTCAGTACTTC
>TRBJ2-5|TRBV30|TRBD1|many
CASQRGPQETQYF
TGTGCCTCCCAAAGGGGGCCTCAAGAGACCCAGTACTTC
>TRBJ2-6|TRBV28|NA|many
CASSVQGSGANVLTF
TGTGCCAGCAGTGTCCAGGGTTCCGGGGCCAACGTCCTGACTTTC
>TRBJ2-7|TRBV6-2/TRBV6-3|NA|many
CASRPNLARGGRPYEQYF
TGTGCCAGCAGGCCTAACCTTGCCCGTGGCGGACGCCCCTACGAGCAGTACTTC
>TRBJ2-6|TRBV30|TRBD2|many
CAWGPGLAVSGANVLTF
TGTGCCTGGGGTCCGGGACTAGCGGTCTCTGGGGCCAACGTCCTGACTTTC
>TRBJ2-1|TRBV9|NA|many
CASSVVDEQFF
TGTGCCAGCAGCGTAGTCGATGAGCAGTTCTTC
>TRBJ2-7|TRBV28|NA|many
CASSQPTGYVYEQYF
TGTGCCAGCAGCCAACCAACAGGGTACGTCTACGAGCAGTACTTC
>TRBJ2-3|TRBV19|NA|NA
CASSRQDSSTDTQYF
TGTGCCAGTAGTCGACAGGATTCTAGCACAGATACGCAGTATTTT
>TRBJ2-1|TRBV28|NA|many
CASSWPTDGSSYNEQFF
TGTGCCAGCAGTTGGCCCACGGACGGGAGCTCCTACAATGAGCAGTTCTTC
>TRBJ2-5|TRBV12-3/TRBV12-4|NA|many
CASSPTSGARTQYF
TGTGCCAGCAGCCCCACATCCGGAGCCCGGACCCAGTACTTC
>TRBJ2-7|TRBV11-2|NA|many
CASSLNDSPSYEQYF
TGTGCCAGCAGCTTGAACGACAGCCCCTCCTACGAGCAGTACTTC
>TRBJ1-1|TRBV29-1|NA|many
CSAGLNTEAFF
TGCAGCGCCGGATTGAACACTGAAGCTTTCTTT
>TRBJ2-7|TRBV6-5|NA|NA
CASSYSLGYEQYF
TGTGCCAGCAGTTACTCGCTTGGCTACGAGCAGTACTTC
>TRBJ2-3|TRBV28|TRBD1|NA
CASSSAGTGGSNTQYF
TGTGCCAGCAGTTCAGCCGGGACAGGGGGCTCAAATACGCAGTATTTT
>TRBJ2-7|TRBV27|NA|NA
CASSTRPQNYEKYF
TGTGCCAGCAGTACCCGACCACAGAACTACGAGAAGTACTTC
>TRBJ2-1|TRBV4-2|TRBD2|few
CASSLSPSGTINEQFF
TGTGCCAGCAGCCTTTCCCCGAGCGGGACTATCAATGAGCAGTTCTTC
>TRBJ2-3|TRBV13|TRBD2|many
CASSLDQGTSPDTQYF
TGTGCCAGCAGCTTAGATCAGGGGACTAGTCCAGATACGCAGTATTTT
>TRBJ2-1|TRBV4-1|TRBD1|few
CASSGQLTGGGGNEQFF
TGCGCCAGCAGCGGACAACTAACAGGGGGTGGTGGCAATGAGCAGTTCTTC
>TRBJ2-1|TRBV7-9|TRBD1|many
CASSSTGGAGSSYNEQFF
TGTGCCAGCAGCTCTACAGGGGGCGCGGGGAGCTCCTACAATGAGCAGTTCTTC
>TRBJ1-1|TRBV3-1|NA|many
CASSQAGGGTEAFF
TGTGCCAGCAGCCAAGCGGGCGGAGGGACTGAAGCTTTCTTT
>TRBJ1-1|TRBV5-1|TRBD1|many
CASSLDLGQGRGNTEAFF
TGCGCCAGCAGCTTGGATCTTGGACAGGGAAGAGGCAACACTGAAGCTTTCTTT